One sample yielded the 30 T cell receptor beta chains listed below, sequenced in a study of tumor-infiltrating lymphocytes in primary liver carcinoma. cDNA specific to TCR beta was made from approximately 0.55 ug of total RNA, with a constant-region primer employed for priming. Construction of TCR beta libraries relied on three successive nested multiplex PCR rounds employing slightly modified ARM-PCR. Two initial PCR rounds of ten to eleven cycles each paired TRBV1-TRBV30 forward primers with a C-beta reverse primer. TCRdb reprocessed the multiplex PCR reads with MiXCR, giving one entry per CDR3 protein. This sample has under 45,000 distinct CDR3 sequences, with around 66% found just once. The source material, about 17-31 mg of unsorted bulk tissue, was used to co-extract RNA and DNA. The sequenced sample was liver tumor tissue from sampling region 2. Indicated subset: tumor region T2, inferior pole. The origin of the receptors is a man in his forties or fifties with primary liver carcinoma and hepatitis B virus infection.

This chain connects TRBV7-8 to TRBJ2-4; either TRBD1 or TRBD2 may supply D (5 bases each). CDR3 length: 13 amino acids. The germline V gene has CDR1 SGHVS and CDR2 FQNEAQ. V lost 0 bases to trimming and J lost 12 bases, with 12 bases between them. Here the CDR3 DNA reads TGTGCCAGCAGCTTAGCGGGGGAGAACGCTCAGTACTTC. It is translated as CASSLAGENAQYF.

Of note for this clonotype: No conserved phenylalanine or tryptophan is present at the end of the CDR3, so a read error is the likely explanation. The chain carries TRBV29-1 and TRBJ1-2; TRBD1 is a possible D gene (6 bases). The CDR3 contains 16 residues. From germline, CDR1 is SQVTM and CDR2 ANQGSEA. As DNA, the CDR3 is TGCAGCGCTGAAAAAAGTCAGGGGAACAGGGACTATGGCTACACCTAC. Protein sequence: CSAEKSQGNRDYGYTY.

A word on this clonotype: Its ends do not fully match the called genes, so a read error is possible. The chain couples TRBV11-2 to TRBJ1-1; 8 bases fit TRBD1. The CDR3 totals 16 residues. The germline V gene encodes CDR1 SGHAT and CDR2 FQNNGV. This chain's CDR3 is CATSLDRTGISTEAFF. CDR3 bases: TGTGCCACCAGCTTAGATCGGACAGGGATTAGCACTGAAGCTTTCTTT.

About this clonotype itself: Sequence at one end of the junction differs from germline and may be a read error. This chain uses TRBV11-2 with TRBJ2-2; D might be TRBD1 (6 bases). Germline V lookup: CDR1 SGHAT, CDR2 FQNNGV. This CDR3 is 17 amino acids long. The CDR3 region has the DNA TGTGCCAGCTGCTTAGATCATCGGGGTAGGGACACTGGGGAGCTGTTATTT. Translation gives CASCLDHRGRDTGELLF. The whole variable domain, filled in from reference TRBV11-2 and TRBJ2-2, reads EAGVAQSPRYKIIEKRQSVAFWCNPISGHATLYWYQQILGQGPKLLIQFQNNGVVDDSQLPKDRFSAERLKGVDSTLKIQPAKLEDSAVYLCASCLDHRGRDTGELLFGEGSRLTVL.

The rearrangement links TRBV20-1 to TRBJ1-1; tentatively, D is TRBD1 (6 bases). CDR1 is DFQATT and CDR2 is SNEGSKA in the germline V gene (reference sequence). There are 12 residues in the CDR3. The CDR3 loop reads CNVYRVSTEAFF. In DNA form, the CDR3 reads TGCAATGTTTACAGGGTAAGCACTGAAGCTTTCTTT.

The chain carries TRBV28 and TRBJ2-7; D possibly uses TRBD1 or TRBD2 (5 bases each). The CDR3 runs to 17 residues. In germline, CDR1 is MDHEN, CDR2 SYDVKM. Trimming took 3 bases from V and 3 from J, leaving 21 bases between them. The CDR3 DNA is TGTGCCAGCAGTTTTGCCCTCAGCGGTGGGGCCATCTACGAGCAGTACTTC. The encoded protein is CASSFALSGGAIYEQYF.

This rearrangement joins TRBV5-1 to TRBJ2-7, with 8 bases matching TRBD1. CDR1 SGHRS and CDR2 YFSETQ come from the germline V gene. The CDR3 is made up of 15 amino acids. CDR3 loop: CTGSSRTGNFAGQYF. CDR3 in DNA: TGCACCGGCAGCAGTCGGACAGGGAATTTTGCCGGGCAGTACTTC.

This clonotype was counted between two and nine times. The chain joins TRBV30 to TRBJ2-7; TRBD2 matches 7 bases. The germline CDR1 and CDR2 sequences are GTSNPN and SVGIG (reference sequence). With 0 bases clipped from V and 9 bases from J, the junction kept 20 bases outside the gene matches. CDR3 length: 17 amino acids. CDR3 sequence: CAWSVIHAGDYYGGQYF. The CDR3 nucleotides read TGTGCCTGGAGTGTAATACACGCGGGGGACTACTACGGCGGGCAGTACTTC. The entire variable domain, with the rest obtained from reference TRBV30 and TRBJ2-7, is as follows: SQTIHQWPATLVQPVGSPLSLECTVEGTSNPNLYWYRQAAGRGLQLLFYSVGIGQISSEVPQNLSASRPQDRQFILSSKKLLLSDSGFYLCAWSVIHAGDYYGGQYFGPGTRLTVT.

In this sample, this clonotype turned up a few times. The rearrangement uses TRBV10-2 and TRBJ1-5; no definite D call. Germline loops: CDR1 WSHSY, CDR2 SAAADI. V dropped 2 bases and J dropped 4 bases, with 15 bases sitting between them. This CDR3 contains 16 residues. The CDR3 DNA is TGCGCCAGCAGTGAGCTCGATCGGAGAGGGAATCAGCCCCAGCATTTT. It encodes CASSELDRRGNQPQHF.

The chain has TRBV29-1 and TRBJ2-5; the match to TRBD2 covers 10 bases. The ends lost 6 bases at V and 5 bases at J; junction bases unmatched: 12. This CDR3 region has 15 residues. Germline V gene lookup returns CDR1 SQVTM and CDR2 ANQGSEA. The CDR3 DNA reads as TGCAGCGTCCGGTCTAGCGGGAGTTGGGCTGAGACCCAGTACTTC. Its translation is CSVRSSGSWAETQYF.

On this clonotype: Here the CDR3 omits its conserved ending phenylalanine or tryptophan, so a read error is the likely source. It is unclear where the CDR3 begins or ends on the DNA, so no DNA is shown, and the CDR3 is as TCRdb lists it. The V and J genes are TRBV11-3 and TRBJ2-2. The CDR3 contains 13 residues when both ends are counted. CDR1 is SGHNT, CDR2 YENEEA, per germline. CDR3 sequence reads: CASSLDFTGEPSY.

A note on this clonotype: Sequence at one end of the junction differs from germline and may be a read error. The J gene is TRBJ2-1, the V gene TRBV5-1; 7 bases line up with TRBD2. This CDR3 contains 16 residues. Looked up from germline, CDR1 is SGHRS and CDR2 is YFSETQ. The CDR3, as DNA: TGCGCCAGCAGCTTGGTGGTGGGAGGGCCATACAATGAGCATTTCTTC. Translated, it gives CASSLVVGGPYNEHFF.

Comment on this clonotype: Here the CDR3 omits its conserved ending phenylalanine or tryptophan, so a read error is the likely source. The chain uses TRBV20-1 and TRBJ2-3, with D unclear. The V gene lost 6 bases and the J gene lost 6 bases, with 10 bases spanning the gap. This CDR3 is 11 amino acids long. Germline V CDR1 and CDR2: DFQATT, SNEGSKA (reference sequence). CDR3 protein: CSALLTDTQYL. The DNA for the CDR3 is TGCAGTGCCCTACTCACGGATACGCAGTATCTT.

The sample holds one count of this clonotype. An end of the junction differs from the germline gene, which may be a read error. The chain combines TRBV6-6 with TRBJ1-1; 7 positions agree with TRBD1. Germline V CDR1 and CDR2: MNHNY, SVGAGI (reference sequence). The CDR3 length is 13 residues. DNA of the CDR3: TGTGCTAGCAGCACAGGGGAAACTACTGAAGCTTTCTTT. Amino acids: CASSTGETTEAFF.

About this clonotype: At one end, the junction sequence differs from germline, possibly due to a read error. The J gene is TRBJ2-5, the V gene TRBV7-9, with TRBD2 matching 9 bases. The CDR3 runs to 14 residues. Looked up from germline, CDR1 is SEHNR and CDR2 is FQNEAQ (reference sequence). The CDR3 spells CASNLVAGVETQYF. The CDR3 DNA is TGTGCCAGCAACTTAGTAGCGGGAGTGGAAACCCAATACTTC.

This chain links TRBV4-2 with TRBJ2-7; D ambiguous. The V end lost 6 bases, the J end lost 4 bases, and 19 bases lay between the germline ends. Germline V lookup: CDR1 LGHNA, CDR2 YNFKEQ. The CDR3 is 15 amino acids. CDR3 nucleotide sequence: TGTGCCAGCAGTCAATCATGGCGCGGATCTTACGAGCAGTACTTC. It yields the protein CASSQSWRGSYEQYF.

This clonotype was recorded a few times. Since a much larger clone is just one base distant, this may be a read error. It is likely a read error, because the conserved phenylalanine at the end of the CDR3 is missing. The DNA is left out, because the CDR3 cannot be placed on it with certainty; the CDR3 is given as TCRdb lists it. The rearrangement links TRBV29-1 to TRBJ1-2. The CDR3 spans 13 residues, counting both ends. Germline V gene data show CDR1 as SQVTM and CDR2 as ANQGSEA. CDR3 in amino acids: CSVEEAGVGGYAV.

CDR3 amino acids: CASSQDGRGETQYF. The CDR3 nucleotides read TGCGCCAGCAGCCAAGATGGGCGCGGAGAGACCCAGTACTTC. The chain combines TRBV4-1 with TRBJ2-5, with D unclear. V lost 0 bases to trimming and J lost 4 bases, with 9 bases between them. Per the germline V gene, CDR1 is MGHRA and CDR2 is YSYEKL. The CDR3 has 14 residues.

Comment on this clonotype: A read error may account for a junction end that differs from germline. This sequence joins TRBV11-3 and TRBJ2-7, with TRBD1 identical over 7 bases. CDR1 is SGHNT and CDR2 is YENEEA in the germline V gene. This CDR3 has 13 amino acids. The CDR3 sequence: CARSVGQCYEQYF. The CDR3 DNA reads as TGTGCCAGGAGCGTGGGACAGTGCTACGAACAGTACTTC.

Many counts were recorded for this clonotype. The conserved phenylalanine or tryptophan is not found at the CDR3 terminus, so this likely reflects a read error. The chain has TRBV29-1 and TRBJ1-1; tentatively, D is TRBD1 (5 bases). From germline, CDR1 is SQVTM and CDR2 ANQGSEA. Trimming took 7 bases from V and 4 from J, leaving 19 bases between them. The CDR3 contains 14 residues. The CDR3 is CSGRRGGEGTEAFS. The CDR3 DNA reads as TGCAGCGGCCGCCGGGGGGGGGAGGGCACTGAAGCTTTCTCT.

This clonotype was seen more than once but under ten times. The rearrangement joins TRBV6-5 to TRBJ2-1; D is perhaps TRBD2 (5 bases). Germline V gene lookup returns CDR1 MNHEY and CDR2 SVGAGI. V gave up 8 bases and J gave up 8 bases, with 10 bases separating them. The CDR3 is 11 residues long. The CDR3, as DNA: TGTGCCAGCGGGAGCGAAGATGAGCAGTTCTTC. Translated, it gives CASGSEDEQFF.

CDR3 region: CASSYSEETGGEQFF. Here the CDR3 DNA reads TGTGCCAGCAGTTACTCTGAGGAGACGGGAGGTGAGCAGTTCTTC. The V call is TRBV6-6, the J call TRBJ2-1, with 7 bases that match TRBD2. The CDR3 runs to 15 residues. Trimming at V came to 0 bases and at J to 9 bases, leaving 8 bases not matched to a gene. Germline lookup yields CDR1 MNHNY and CDR2 SVGAGI (reference sequence).

With respect to this clonotype: One end of the junction is discordant with germline, which a read error may explain. The gene calls are TRBV6-6 and TRBJ2-3; 7 nucleotides match TRBD1. The CDR3 covers 14 residues. The germline gives CDR1 MNHNY, CDR2 SVGAGI (reference sequence). CDR3 amino acids: CTSRPTGDGDTQYF. The DNA of the CDR3 is TGTACCAGCAGGCCTACAGGGGATGGAGATACGCAGTATTTT.

A remark on this clonotype: This is likely a read error, given that the CDR3 carries no conserved phenylalanine or tryptophan at its end. The chain combines TRBV5-4 with TRBJ2-5; TRBD1 aligns across 9 bases. Germline values: CDR1 SGHNT, CDR2 YYREEE (reference sequence). This CDR3 contains 14 residues. The CDR3 region has the DNA TGTGCCAGCAGCTTTAACAGGGGGCAAGATACCCAGTACGTC. Translation: CASSFNRGQDTQYV.

The chain couples TRBV2 to TRBJ2-1; maybe TRBD2 (6 bases). Germline V gene sequence: CDR1 SNHLY, CDR2 FYNNEI. Trimming left V 10 bases short and J 4 bases short, with 14 bases between. CDR3 size: 13 residues. The CDR3 region has the DNA TGTGCCACCATACTGGGACTTTACAATGAGCAGTTCTTC. Amino acids: CATILGLYNEQFF. Supplemented by reference TRBV2 and TRBJ2-1, the full variable domain reads EPEVTQTPSHQVTQMGQEVILRCVPISNHLYFYWYRQILGQKVEFLVSFYNNEISEKSEIFDDQFSVERPDGSNFTLKIRSTKLEDSAMYFCATILGLYNEQFFGPGTRLTVL.

A few counts support this clonotype. Germline and junction disagree at one end, which may indicate a read error. This rearrangement joins TRBV6-2 or TRBV6-3 to TRBJ2-5, with a tentative D call TRBD2 (5 bases). Per the germline V gene, CDR1 is MNHEY and CDR2 is SVGEGT. CDR3 length equals 18 residues. The CDR3 spells CVSGSHPRYLLYQETQYF. The CDR3 region has the DNA TGTGTCAGCGGTTCCCACCCTCGGTACCTCCTGTACCAAGAGACCCAGTACTTC.

Concerning this clonotype itself: The junction departs from the called germline gene at one end, perhaps through a read error. The V call is TRBV29-1, the J call TRBJ2-1; D uncertain. The CDR3 has 13 residues. Germline CDR1 and CDR2: SQVTM and ANQGSEA. The CDR3 DNA reads TGCAGCGCCGCCCTCCTCTCCTACAATGAGGAGTTCTTC. Translation: CSAALLSYNEEFF.

In its sample, this clonotype is medium-sized. This chain joins TRBV4-2 and TRBJ2-3, with a possible D match to TRBD2 (6 bases). Germline loops: CDR1 LGHNA, CDR2 YNFKEQ. This CDR3 comprises 13 residues. The V end was cut by 8 bases, the J end by 2 bases, with 11 bases between. CDR3: CASGRESTDTQYF. The DNA for the CDR3 is TGTGCCAGCGGTCGGGAGTCCACAGATACGCAGTATTTT.

This chain uses TRBV6-5 with TRBJ1-2, with a weak D call TRBD1 (5 bases). Germline assignment: CDR1 MNHEY and CDR2 SVGAGI. The CDR3 has 14 amino acids. V lost 10 bases and J 7 bases, leaving 22 bases between the germline ends. As DNA, the CDR3 is TGTGCCAACAGCCGCCTTCAGGGTGGGGCTGGCTACACCTTC. This translates into CANSRLQGGAGYTF.

This chain uses TRBV7-9 with TRBJ1-1; 8 bases map to TRBD1. V shed 6 bases and J 3 bases; nucleotides not matched to a gene: 3. The germline gives CDR1 SEHNR, CDR2 FQNEAQ (reference sequence). The CDR3 sequence is 13 residues long. The CDR3 DNA reads as TGTGCCAGCAGACTGACAGGGGACACTGAAGCTTTCTTT. Translating gives CASRLTGDTEAFF. The full variable domain, its missing parts supplied by reference TRBV7-9 and TRBJ1-1, is DTGVSQNPRHKITKRGQNVTFRCDPISEHNRLYWYRQTLGQGPEFLTYFQNEAQLEKSRLLSDRFSAERPKGSFSTLEIQRTEQGDSAMYLCASRLTGDTEAFFGQGTRLTVV.